This is a list of T cell receptor beta chains from one sample in a study of blood T cell repertoires in COVID-19. Clones were read by immunoSEQ multiplex PCR, and TCRdb kept only the in-frame ones, dropping some. The table records about 140,000 clones, about four fifths of them present only once. The specimen sequenced was peripheral blood. The source is a human donor in a cohort sampled during active COVID-19. Both conserved end residues are part of each CDR3. Fields, in order: clone size, D gene, J gene, V gene, CDR3 DNA, CDR3 protein. A D gene is named only where the DNA matches it firmly. The size of a clone is reported for some rows only, either as once, few or many, or as a class for expanded clones.

abundance: NA; d_gene: TRBD1; j_gene: TRBJ1-2; v_gene: TRBV6-2/TRBV6-3; CDR3nt: TGTGCCAGCAGCCCCAACCCCTACTCGACAGGGGGGAAAGGTGGCTACACCTTC; CDR3aa: CASSPNPYSTGGKGGYTF
abundance: NA; d_gene: NA; j_gene: TRBJ2-7; v_gene: TRBV18; CDR3nt: TGTGCCAGCTCACCACCTACAGGGTTAGGGCAGTACTTC; CDR3aa: CASSPPTGLGQYF
abundance: NA; d_gene: TRBD1; j_gene: TRBJ1-6; v_gene: TRBV15; CDR3nt: TGTGCCACCAGCGCCAGGGGGCAAAATTCACCCCTCCACTTT; CDR3aa: CATSARGQNSPLHF
abundance: NA; d_gene: NA; j_gene: TRBJ2-7; v_gene: TRBV28; CDR3nt: TGTGCCAGCAGTATCACCGGGACTGGGTACGAGCAGTACTTC; CDR3aa: CASSITGTGYEQYF
abundance: NA; d_gene: NA; j_gene: TRBJ2-7; v_gene: TRBV2; CDR3nt: TGTGCCAGCATTCGGGGGACGACCTACGAGCAGTACTTC; CDR3aa: CASIRGTTYEQYF
abundance: NA; d_gene: TRBD1; j_gene: TRBJ1-3; v_gene: TRBV5-6; CDR3nt: TGTGCCAGCAGCCGAAGTGACAGGGAAGGAAACACCATATATTTT; CDR3aa: CASSRSDREGNTIYF
abundance: few; d_gene: NA; j_gene: TRBJ2-7; v_gene: TRBV5-6; CDR3nt: TGTGCCAGCAGCTTCGCGCTGGGTTGGGGGGAATACGAGCAGTACTTC; CDR3aa: CASSFALGWGEYEQYF
abundance: NA; d_gene: NA; j_gene: TRBJ2-2; v_gene: TRBV29-1; CDR3nt: TGCAGCGTTTCACAGAACACCGGGGAGCTGTTTTTT; CDR3aa: CSVSQNTGELFF
abundance: once; d_gene: TRBD2; j_gene: TRBJ2-7; v_gene: TRBV28; CDR3nt: TGTGCCAGCAGTGGCGGGACTAGTTTGGACCTATCGGGGGAGCAGTACTTC; CDR3aa: CASSGGTSLDLSGEQYF
abundance: NA; d_gene: TRBD2; j_gene: TRBJ2-1; v_gene: TRBV7-9; CDR3nt: TGTGCCAGCAGCCCGGTTTCTAGCGGGATTTACAATGAGCAGTTCTTC; CDR3aa: CASSPVSSGIYNEQFF
abundance: NA; d_gene: TRBD2; j_gene: TRBJ2-7; v_gene: TRBV28; CDR3nt: TGTGCCAGCAGAACAGCGGGAGCTACTTCTTTCGAGCAGTACTTC; CDR3aa: CASRTAGATSFEQYF
abundance: NA; d_gene: NA; j_gene: TRBJ2-1; v_gene: TRBV20-1; CDR3nt: TGCAGTGCTAGTTCCGGCGGGATTAATGAGCAGTTCTTC; CDR3aa: CSASSGGINEQFF
abundance: NA; d_gene: TRBD2; j_gene: TRBJ2-7; v_gene: TRBV2; CDR3nt: TGTGCCAGCAGTGATGCTAGCGGGAGGACCCTTTCCTACGAGCAGTACTTC; CDR3aa: CASSDASGRTLSYEQYF
abundance: NA; d_gene: TRBD1; j_gene: TRBJ1-5; v_gene: TRBV19; CDR3nt: TGTGCCAGTAGTCCGGTGTTGGCAGGGGGTAGCAATCAGCCCCAGCATTTT; CDR3aa: CASSPVLAGGSNQPQHF
abundance: NA; d_gene: TRBD2; j_gene: TRBJ2-1; v_gene: TRBV6-4; CDR3nt: TGTGCCAGCAGTGAGCGGCTAGCGGGAGGAAATGAGCAGTTCTTC; CDR3aa: CASSERLAGGNEQFF
abundance: NA; d_gene: TRBD2; j_gene: TRBJ2-1; v_gene: TRBV6-5; CDR3nt: TGTGCCAGCAGGCGGACTAGCGGGAGGACGAATGAGCAGTTCTTC; CDR3aa: CASRRTSGRTNEQFF
abundance: NA; d_gene: NA; j_gene: TRBJ1-1; v_gene: TRBV6-2/TRBV6-3; CDR3nt: TGTGCCAGCAGTTACCGAGACGGACGGGGTTTCTTT; CDR3aa: CASSYRDGRGFF
abundance: NA; d_gene: NA; j_gene: TRBJ1-1; v_gene: TRBV15; CDR3nt: TGTGCCACCAGCAGAGCATTAACCAGGGGAATCACTGAAGCTTTCTTT; CDR3aa: CATSRALTRGITEAFF
abundance: few; d_gene: NA; j_gene: TRBJ2-5; v_gene: TRBV7-5; CDR3nt: TGTGTCAGAAGCTCGGCCGGGTCCGAGACCCAGTACTTC; CDR3aa: CVRSSAGSETQYF
abundance: NA; d_gene: TRBD2; j_gene: TRBJ2-5; v_gene: TRBV5-6; CDR3nt: TGTGCCAGCAGCCCCGGGACTAGCGGGAGGCCAGGGGAGACCCAGTACTTC; CDR3aa: CASSPGTSGRPGETQYF
abundance: NA; d_gene: TRBD1; j_gene: TRBJ1-2; v_gene: TRBV9; CDR3nt: TGTGCCAGCACCTTAACCGGGACAGGGAACTATGGCTACACCTTC; CDR3aa: CASTLTGTGNYGYTF
abundance: few; d_gene: NA; j_gene: TRBJ1-1; v_gene: TRBV2; CDR3nt: TGTGCCAGCAGTTACTCGGTCGGAGCTTTCTTT; CDR3aa: CASSYSVGAFF
abundance: NA; d_gene: TRBD1; j_gene: TRBJ2-7; v_gene: TRBV19; CDR3nt: TGTGCCAGTAGTATCGGGACAGGGACCTACGAGCAGTACTTC; CDR3aa: CASSIGTGTYEQYF
abundance: NA; d_gene: NA; j_gene: TRBJ2-6; v_gene: TRBV4-3; CDR3nt: TGCGCCAGCAGCCAAGACTCAGGGGCAGGAGGGGCCAACGTCCTGACTTTC; CDR3aa: CASSQDSGAGGANVLTF
abundance: NA; d_gene: NA; j_gene: TRBJ2-7; v_gene: TRBV10-2; CDR3nt: TGCGCCAGCAGTGATCGGCAGGGTAAGACCTACGAGCAGTACTTC; CDR3aa: CASSDRQGKTYEQYF
abundance: NA; d_gene: NA; j_gene: TRBJ1-5; v_gene: TRBV6-2/TRBV6-3; CDR3nt: TGTGCCAGCAGTTACTCCATTAGCCCCAGCAATCAGCCCCAGCATTTT; CDR3aa: CASSYSISPSNQPQHF
abundance: few; d_gene: NA; j_gene: TRBJ1-1; v_gene: TRBV6-5; CDR3nt: TGTGCCAGCAGTTACATGGGACACCTATCTGATGCTTTCTTT; CDR3aa: CASSYMGHLSDAFF
abundance: NA; d_gene: TRBD2; j_gene: TRBJ2-7; v_gene: TRBV6-2/TRBV6-3; CDR3nt: TGTGCCAGCAGCCGGACTAGCGGCTCCTACGAGCAGTACTTC; CDR3aa: CASSRTSGSYEQYF
abundance: NA; d_gene: TRBD2; j_gene: TRBJ2-1; v_gene: TRBV4-2; CDR3nt: TGTGCCAGCAGCCAAATTCGGACTAGCAACAATGAGCAGTTCTTC; CDR3aa: CASSQIRTSNNEQFF
abundance: NA; d_gene: TRBD1; j_gene: TRBJ2-7; v_gene: TRBV9; CDR3nt: TGTGCCAGCAGCGTAGCCGGGACAGGGGCCTACGAGCAGTACTTC; CDR3aa: CASSVAGTGAYEQYF
abundance: once; d_gene: TRBD2; j_gene: TRBJ2-7; v_gene: TRBV5-6; CDR3nt: TGTGCCAGCAGAACTAGGGGACTAGCGGGACTTACCTACGAGCAGTACTTC; CDR3aa: CASRTRGLAGLTYEQYF
abundance: NA; d_gene: NA; j_gene: TRBJ1-1; v_gene: TRBV6-2/TRBV6-3; CDR3nt: TGTGCCAGCAGTTACTCGAGGCACGCCCCGGCGAACACTGAAGCTTTCTTT; CDR3aa: CASSYSRHAPANTEAFF
abundance: NA; d_gene: TRBD1; j_gene: TRBJ2-7; v_gene: TRBV19; CDR3nt: TGTGCCAGTACTCTCGGGACAGGTTCCTCCTACGAGCAGTACTTC; CDR3aa: CASTLGTGSSYEQYF
abundance: NA; d_gene: NA; j_gene: TRBJ1-1; v_gene: TRBV19; CDR3nt: TGTGCCAGTAGTATAGCGGGGGGTAACACTGAAGCTTTCTTT; CDR3aa: CASSIAGGNTEAFF
abundance: NA; d_gene: TRBD1; j_gene: TRBJ2-7; v_gene: TRBV15; CDR3nt: TGTGCCACCAGCAGAGTAGAGGGACAGGGCTCCTACGAGCAGTACTTC; CDR3aa: CATSRVEGQGSYEQYF
abundance: NA; d_gene: NA; j_gene: TRBJ2-1; v_gene: TRBV10-3; CDR3nt: TGTGCCATCAGTGACTCAATGGCCCATGATGGCGGTTACAATGAGCAGTTCTTC; CDR3aa: CAISDSMAHDGGYNEQFF
abundance: NA; d_gene: NA; j_gene: TRBJ1-5; v_gene: TRBV7-9; CDR3nt: TGTGCCAGCAGCTTAGTTACAGGGTATAGCAATCAGCCCCAGCATTTT; CDR3aa: CASSLVTGYSNQPQHF
abundance: NA; d_gene: TRBD2; j_gene: TRBJ2-7; v_gene: TRBV6-4; CDR3nt: TGTGCCAGCAGTACTAGCGGGAGCCCTCCGCACGAGCAGTACTTC; CDR3aa: CASSTSGSPPHEQYF
abundance: few; d_gene: TRBD2; j_gene: TRBJ2-1; v_gene: TRBV19; CDR3nt: TGTGCCAGTAGTCCCCGTTTAGCGGGAGGGCCGTACAATGAGCAGTTCTTC; CDR3aa: CASSPRLAGGPYNEQFF
abundance: many; d_gene: NA; j_gene: TRBJ1-1; v_gene: TRBV19; CDR3nt: TGTGCCAGTAGTAGCGGGATAAGTACCACTGAAGCTTTCTTT; CDR3aa: CASSSGISTTEAFF
abundance: NA; d_gene: TRBD1; j_gene: TRBJ1-3; v_gene: TRBV27; CDR3nt: TGTGCCAGCAGTCCTGCCCTACAGGGGCACCGAAACACCATATATTTT; CDR3aa: CASSPALQGHRNTIYF
abundance: NA; d_gene: TRBD1; j_gene: TRBJ1-1; v_gene: TRBV28; CDR3nt: TGTGCCAGCAGTACCACAGGGGCCACTGAAGCTTTCTTT; CDR3aa: CASSTTGATEAFF
abundance: NA; d_gene: NA; j_gene: TRBJ2-3; v_gene: TRBV29-1; CDR3nt: TGCAGCGTTGGGCGGTCTAGCACAGATACGCAGTATTTT; CDR3aa: CSVGRSSTDTQYF
abundance: NA; d_gene: TRBD1; j_gene: TRBJ1-6; v_gene: TRBV4-1; CDR3nt: TGCGCCAGCAGCCATGACAGGGCTTTCCAGAATTCACCCCTCCACTTT; CDR3aa: CASSHDRAFQNSPLHF
abundance: NA; d_gene: TRBD2; j_gene: TRBJ2-6; v_gene: TRBV7-6; CDR3nt: TGTGCCAGCAGCTTAGATAGGACTAGCGGGAGTTCCTTATCTGGGGCCAACGTCCTGACTTTC; CDR3aa: CASSLDRTSGSSLSGANVLTF
abundance: NA; d_gene: TRBD1; j_gene: TRBJ1-2; v_gene: TRBV24-1; CDR3nt: TGTGCCACCAGTGATTCAGGGGGCGCGAAGGGCTACACCTTC; CDR3aa: CATSDSGGAKGYTF
abundance: NA; d_gene: TRBD1; j_gene: TRBJ2-5; v_gene: TRBV19; CDR3nt: TGTGCCAGTAGTGCGCCCGGACAGGTAAAAGAGACCCAGTACTTC; CDR3aa: CASSAPGQVKETQYF
abundance: NA; d_gene: TRBD1; j_gene: TRBJ1-2; v_gene: TRBV27; CDR3nt: TGTGCCAGCAGGACGGGACAGGGGAGATTTAACTATGGCTACACCTTC; CDR3aa: CASRTGQGRFNYGYTF
abundance: NA; d_gene: NA; j_gene: TRBJ2-4; v_gene: TRBV2; CDR3nt: TGTGCCAGCGGGCCCCCCGGACAACAAAAAAACATTCAGTACTTC; CDR3aa: CASGPPGQQKNIQYF
abundance: NA; d_gene: NA; j_gene: TRBJ1-2; v_gene: TRBV18; CDR3nt: TGTGCCAGCTCACGGGACAACGATGGCTACACCTTC; CDR3aa: CASSRDNDGYTF
abundance: NA; d_gene: NA; j_gene: TRBJ2-2; v_gene: TRBV14; CDR3nt: TGTGCCAGCAGAACGGGGGATTCGACGAACACCGGGGAGCTGTTTTTT; CDR3aa: CASRTGDSTNTGELFF
abundance: NA; d_gene: TRBD2; j_gene: TRBJ2-7; v_gene: TRBV7-9; CDR3nt: TGTGCCAGCAGCTTAGGGACTAGCAACGTCTACGAGCAGTACTTC; CDR3aa: CASSLGTSNVYEQYF
abundance: NA; d_gene: NA; j_gene: TRBJ1-6; v_gene: TRBV7-2; CDR3nt: TGTGCCAGCAGCTTAAGTGCGGCGGTTTCCTCACCCCTCCACTTT; CDR3aa: CASSLSAAVSSPLHF
abundance: NA; d_gene: TRBD1; j_gene: TRBJ2-6; v_gene: TRBV2; CDR3nt: TGTGCCAGCAGTGTAGGACAGGGGCTCTCTGGGGCCAACGTCCTGACTTTC; CDR3aa: CASSVGQGLSGANVLTF
abundance: NA; d_gene: NA; j_gene: TRBJ1-5; v_gene: TRBV14; CDR3nt: TGTGCCAGCAGCCCCTCGTCTCGTGATCAGCCCCAGCATTTT; CDR3aa: CASSPSSRDQPQHF